This T cell receptor (beta chain) comes out of a study of OX40 agonist ivuxolimab in advanced cancers. Produced via immunoSEQ multiplex PCR; TCRdb's table is partial and in-frame only. The table lists 80,000 or so clones, less than 95% of them singletons. Per germline, CDR1 LGHNT and CDR2 FRNRAP. The CDR3 loop spans 15 amino acids. V dropped 0 bases and J dropped 13 bases, with 19 bases sitting between them. This chain uses TRBV12-5 with TRBJ2-1; tentative D call: TRBD2 (6 bases). The sample consisted of CD4+ or CD8+ T cells sorted from blood, taken in a trial of the OX40 agonist ivuxolimab. The clonotype comes from an adult with an advanced solid tumor such as melanoma, head and neck, liver or kidney cancer. CDR3 loop: CASGLVQVGREDQFF. The CDR3 nucleotides are TGTGCTAGTGGTTTGGTACAGGTCGGGAGAGAGGATCAGTTCTTC.